This T cell receptor (beta chain) stems from a study of T cell repertoires in cytomegalovirus infection. Notes on this clonotype: As yet, its antigen is unknown.

V was cut by 0 bases and J by 7 bases, with 10 bases left in between. The CDR3 runs 15 residues. CDR1 and CDR2 (germline): LGHNA, YSLEER. TCRdb re-analysed the reads in MiXCR, keeping a single row per CDR3 protein. There are around 750,000 distinct CDR3 sequences in the sample; 30% to 35% occur only once, and 9.5% to 15% lies in the top ten. This sequence was found in a human donor in good health (CMV status not recorded). Some clones in this sample may be carry-over from other donors' samples. The chain uses TRBV4-3 and TRBJ1-6; D remains unclear. The material was cultured CD8+ T cells from PBMCs, obtained from culture after CMV antigen stimulation. In nucleotides, the CDR3 is TGCGCCAGCAGCCAAGATACCTCCGCAAATTCACCCCTCCACTTT. Translating it yields CASSQDTSANSPLHF.